Each of the 5 T cell receptor beta chains below was sequenced from the same sample in a study of vaccination effects on CD4 cells after COVID-19. These receptors are not linked to any known antigen. Pools of viral peptides were used by the ViraFEST assay to expand antigen-specific CD4+ T cells ahead of sequencing. Between days 9 and 11 of culture, CD4+ T cells were separated out. Sometime from March through December 2020, the person acquired a SARS-CoV-2 infection that PCR confirmed. Clones were sequenced by immunoSEQ multiplex PCR, and TCRdb holds only the in-frame ones, with some missing. The data contain tens of thousands of clones, 70% to 85% of them singletons. This sample comprised CD4+ T cells from PBMCs cultured with a peptide pool, obtained before COVID-19 vaccination. The receptors here all came from a human donor who had a prior SARS-CoV-2 infection.

The chain uses TRBV19 and TRBJ2-3; 8 nucleotides match TRBD2. The V and J ends lost 7 bases and 6 bases, in that order; junction bases with no gene match: 3. The CDR3 extends over 12 amino acids. The germline CDR1 and CDR2 sequences are LNHDA and SQIVND (reference sequence). As DNA, the CDR3 is TGTGCCAGTACGGGGGGGGCTGATACGCAGTATTTT. Residues: CASTGGADTQYF.

This chain joins TRBV12-5 and TRBJ1-5; D perhaps matches TRBD1 (5 bases). CDR3 size: 17 residues. Germline CDR1 reads LGHNT; CDR2 reads FRNRAP. The V end was cut by 1 base, the J end by 6 bases, with 19 bases between. The chain's CDR3 is CASGLAQGIPPSQPQHF. CDR3 DNA: TGTGCTAGTGGTTTGGCCCAGGGAATTCCCCCCAGTCAGCCCCAGCATTTT.

The gene calls are TRBV15 and TRBJ1-3; no clear D gene. Germline values: CDR1 LNHNV, CDR2 YYDKDF (reference sequence). The V end lost 6 bases, the J end lost 6 bases, and 18 bases lay between the germline ends. The CDR3 is 15 residues long. This CDR3 is CATRAEPGGKNTIYF. The CDR3 nucleotides read TGTGCCACCAGGGCAGAGCCCGGTGGGAAAAACACCATATATTTT. Supplemented by reference TRBV15 and TRBJ1-3, the full variable domain reads DAMVIQNPRYQVTQFGKPVTLSCSQTLNHNVMYWYQQKSSQAPKLLFHYYDKDFNNEADTPDNFQSRRPNTSFCFLDIRSPGLGDTAMYLCATRAEPGGKNTIYFGEGSWLTVV.

This clone has a handful of counts. The rearrangement uses TRBV2 and TRBJ1-2, with D perhaps matching TRBD1 (6 bases). Trimming took 3 bases from V and 5 from J, leaving 13 bases between them. Germline lookup yields CDR1 SNHLY and CDR2 FYNNEI. This CDR3 is built from 14 residues. CDR3 DNA sequence: TGTGCCAGCAGTGAGGAGGACAGCTCTTATGGCTACACCTTC. Its protein is CASSEEDSSYGYTF.

In nucleotides, the CDR3 is TGTGCCAGCTCACGACAGGGGACGAACACCGGGGAGCTGTTTTTT. Residues: CASSRQGTNTGELFF. The chain combines TRBV18 with TRBJ2-2; TRBD1 matches at 8 bases. The CDR3 is 15 residues long. From germline, CDR1 is KGHSH and CDR2 LQKENI. The ends lost 4 bases at V and 0 bases at J; junction bases unmatched: 1.